Sequencing of this T cell receptor beta chain was carried out in a study of cytotoxic CD8 clonotypes in ibrutinib-treated CLL (dated by TCRdb to about 2021). For context, the study as a whole: The cohort was composed of about 10 relapsed/refractory and fewer than 16 treatment-naive patients; IGHV unmutated status was identified in some 17 patients. Responses were partial in around 24 patients and complete in 2; after median approximately 5.5 years follow-up, about 15 stayed in remission and about 12 progressed. Response samples were taken after a median of 12 months on treatment, ranging from about 6 to 36 months. An average of 255,043 productive templates and approximately 90,000 productive rearrangements was obtained per sample. Longitudinal samples were available for about 30% of the roughly 90 trial participants. Cryopreserved peripheral blood mononuclear cells were collected at three points: before therapy, at response, and at either sustained remission or disease progression. Every sample from remission and from progressive disease was obtained while the patients were still on ibrutinib. Summary of the overall study and its limitations: Sustained-remission and progressing patients did not have matched sampling times, and lymph node repertoires were not examined. At baseline, clonality was higher than in age-matched healthy donors and showed a strong correlation with circulating CD8+ T-cell counts. Public clonotypes were rare and either shrank or stayed stable during treatment, and the rise in clonality at ibrutinib response reflected expansion of private clonotypes. Clonality increased at ibrutinib response, stayed stable in sustained remission, and fell back toward baseline at progression.

Measured from the cysteine to the phenylalanine, the CDR3 is 13 residues long. Only the CDR3 DNA stays, 39 bases, in frame from base 1. V is cut back by 6 bases and J by 7 bases, with 6 bases in the junction unmatched. CDR1 and CDR2 (MNHEY, SVGAGI) derive from the germline V gene. A single count supports this clone. What antigen it recognizes has not been identified. The sample holds no much larger clone one base away, and base qualities are not on file. The time point label, as the study defines it: progressive disease on ibrutinib. Roughly 2 micrograms of genomic DNA were extracted from cryopreserved PBMCs for TCR beta library preparation. High-throughput TCR beta sequencing was performed on longitudinal blood samples from CLL patients receiving ibrutinib monotherapy. The patients took part in an open-label, single-center phase 2 trial of ibrutinib monotherapy. A MiSeq instrument was used for deep resolution sequencing, which targeted depths ranging from 1 in 1 million up to 1 in 200,000 T cells, with coverage averaging 10x for each clonotype. The immunoSEQ hsTCRB Kit was used to generate the TCR beta libraries. Turning to the authors' computational methods: The data were analyzed with ImmunoSEQ Analyzer and ImmunoSEQ Data Assistant, and V, D and J gene assignments followed IMGT definitions. Clonality was computed as one minus normalized Shannon entropy of productive rearrangement frequencies, ranging from 0 to 1. Only overrepresented clonotypes making up at least 0.05% of the repertoire of each patient were included in the public clonotype analysis. Roughly 12 age-matched healthy donor repertoires from immuneACCESS were used as controls for clonality. In TCRdb, the immuneACCESS table is reduced to in-frame sequences with V and J assigned. These tables do not hold every clone; where another copy was compared, an unresolved V gene accounts for under half, and the others remain unexplained. D and trimming were read from the DNA, whereas the V and J calls and clone size are those reported in that table. The sample data list about 300,000 clones, and approximately 76% of these were observed just once. The top ten constitute roughly 5.7% of the sample.

The chain couples TRBV6-5 to TRBJ1-5; 7 bases in between match TRBD1. The receptor comes from a human donor with chronic lymphocytic leukemia. The sequencing used PBMCs, collected at disease progression, from a patient treated with ibrutinib. The nucleotides read TGTGCCAGCAGCCCGGGACAGTTCCAGCCCCAGCATTTT. Its coded protein is CASSPGQFQPQHF.